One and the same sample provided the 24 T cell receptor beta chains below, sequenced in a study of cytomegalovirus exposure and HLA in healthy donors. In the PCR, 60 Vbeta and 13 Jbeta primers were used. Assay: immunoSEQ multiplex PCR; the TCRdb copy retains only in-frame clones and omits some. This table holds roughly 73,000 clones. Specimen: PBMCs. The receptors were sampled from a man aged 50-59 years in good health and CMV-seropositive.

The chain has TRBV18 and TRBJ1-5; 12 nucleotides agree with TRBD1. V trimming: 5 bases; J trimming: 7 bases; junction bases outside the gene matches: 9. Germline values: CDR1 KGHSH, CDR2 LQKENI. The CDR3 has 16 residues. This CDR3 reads CASSTGQGAQKQPQHF. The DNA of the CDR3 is TGTGCCAGCTCAACGGGACAGGGGGCACAGAAACAGCCCCAGCATTTT.

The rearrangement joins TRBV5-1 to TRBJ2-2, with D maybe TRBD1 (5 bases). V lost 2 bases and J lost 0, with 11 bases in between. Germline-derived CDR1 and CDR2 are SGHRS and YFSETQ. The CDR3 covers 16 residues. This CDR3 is CASSFLGHPNTGELFF. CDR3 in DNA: TGCGCCAGCAGCTTCTTAGGACACCCGAACACCGGGGAGCTGTTTTTT.

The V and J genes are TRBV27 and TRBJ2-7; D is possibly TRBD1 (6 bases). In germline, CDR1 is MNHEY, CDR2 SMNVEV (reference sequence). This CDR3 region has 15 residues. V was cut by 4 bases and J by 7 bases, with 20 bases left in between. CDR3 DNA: TGTGCCAGCAGTTCCAACAGGGCTGGGGACGAGGAGCAGTACTTC. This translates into CASSSNRAGDEEQYF.

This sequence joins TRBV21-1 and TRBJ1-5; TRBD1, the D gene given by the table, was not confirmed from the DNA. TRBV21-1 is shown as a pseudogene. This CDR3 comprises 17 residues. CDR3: CASSKADGRQGCQPQHF. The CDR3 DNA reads TGTGCCAGCAGCAAGGCCGACGGGAGACAGGGGTGTCAGCCCCAGCATTTT.

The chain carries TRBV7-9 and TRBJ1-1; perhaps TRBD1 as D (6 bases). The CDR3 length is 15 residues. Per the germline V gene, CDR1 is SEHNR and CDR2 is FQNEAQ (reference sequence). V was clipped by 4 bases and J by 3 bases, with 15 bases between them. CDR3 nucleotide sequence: TGTGCCAGCAGCTCCGGGACATGGCCGCACACTGAAGCTTTCTTT. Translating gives CASSSGTWPHTEAFF.

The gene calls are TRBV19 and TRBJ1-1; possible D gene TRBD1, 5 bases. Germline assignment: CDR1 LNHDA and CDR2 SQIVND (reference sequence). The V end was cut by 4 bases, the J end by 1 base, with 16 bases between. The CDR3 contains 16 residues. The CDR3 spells CASSKTPDSGNTEAFF. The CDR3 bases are TGTGCCAGTAGTAAGACTCCAGACAGTGGGAACACTGAAGCTTTCTTT. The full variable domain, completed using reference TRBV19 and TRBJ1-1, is DGGITQSPKYLFRKEGQNVTLSCEQNLNHDAMYWYRQDPGQGLRLIYYSQIVNDFQKGDIAEGYSVSREKKESFPLTVTSAQKNPTAFYLCASSKTPDSGNTEAFFGQGTRLTVV.

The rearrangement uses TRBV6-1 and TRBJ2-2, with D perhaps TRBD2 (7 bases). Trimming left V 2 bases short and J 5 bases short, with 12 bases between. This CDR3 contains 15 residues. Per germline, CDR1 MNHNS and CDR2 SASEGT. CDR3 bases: TGTGCCAGCAGTGAAAACGGGGGGCAAACCGGGGAGCTGTTTTTT. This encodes CASSENGGQTGELFF.

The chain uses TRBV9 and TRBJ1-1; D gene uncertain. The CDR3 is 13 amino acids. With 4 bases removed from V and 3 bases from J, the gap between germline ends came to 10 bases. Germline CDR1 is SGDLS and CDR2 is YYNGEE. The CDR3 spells CASSPERDTEAFF. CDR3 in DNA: TGTGCCAGCAGCCCCGAGCGGGACACTGAAGCTTTCTTT.

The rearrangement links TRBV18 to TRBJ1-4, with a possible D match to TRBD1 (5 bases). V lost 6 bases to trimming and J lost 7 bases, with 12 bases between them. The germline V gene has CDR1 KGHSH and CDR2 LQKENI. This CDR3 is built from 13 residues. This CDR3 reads CASSGGYSEKLFF. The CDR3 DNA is TGTGCCAGCTCTGGGGGGTACTCTGAAAAACTGTTTTTT.

The DNA for the CDR3 is TGTGCCAGCAGCTTAGAGGGCAGGCGGACAGGGGTGGAAGACTATGGCTACACCTTC. Amino acids: CASSLEGRRTGVEDYGYTF. The chain recombines TRBV7-9 with TRBJ1-2; 9 positions match TRBD1. Per the germline V gene, CDR1 is SEHNR and CDR2 is FQNEAQ (reference sequence). After removal of 1 base from V and 3 bases from J, the junction contained 15 bases not matched to a gene. This CDR3 spans 19 amino acids. The variable domain in full, completed from reference TRBV7-9 and TRBJ1-2, reads DTGVSQNPRHKITKRGQNVTFRCDPISEHNRLYWYRQTLGQGPEFLTYFQNEAQLEKSRLLSDRFSAERPKGSFSTLEIQRTEQGDSAMYLCASSLEGRRTGVEDYGYTFGSGTRLTVV.

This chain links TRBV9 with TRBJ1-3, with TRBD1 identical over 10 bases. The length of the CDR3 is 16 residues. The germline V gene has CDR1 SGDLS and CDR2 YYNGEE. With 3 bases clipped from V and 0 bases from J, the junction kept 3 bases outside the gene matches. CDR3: CASSADRGFSGNTIYF. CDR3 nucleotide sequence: TGTGCCAGCAGCGCGGACAGGGGGTTCTCTGGAAACACCATATATTTT.

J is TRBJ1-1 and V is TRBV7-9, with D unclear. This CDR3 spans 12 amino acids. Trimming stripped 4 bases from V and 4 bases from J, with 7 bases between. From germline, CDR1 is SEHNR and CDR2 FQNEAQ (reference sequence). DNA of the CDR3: TGTGCCAGCAGCTCAGGAGGCACTGAAGCTTTCTTT. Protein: CASSSGGTEAFF. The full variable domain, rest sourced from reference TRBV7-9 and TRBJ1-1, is DTGVSQNPRHKITKRGQNVTFRCDPISEHNRLYWYRQTLGQGPEFLTYFQNEAQLEKSRLLSDRFSAERPKGSFSTLEIQRTEQGDSAMYLCASSSGGTEAFFGQGTRLTVV.

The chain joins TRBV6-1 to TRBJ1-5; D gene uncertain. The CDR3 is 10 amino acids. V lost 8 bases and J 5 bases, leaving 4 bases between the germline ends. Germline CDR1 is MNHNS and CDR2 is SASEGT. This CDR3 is CASSDQPQHF. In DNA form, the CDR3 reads TGTGCCAGCTCCGATCAGCCCCAGCATTTT.

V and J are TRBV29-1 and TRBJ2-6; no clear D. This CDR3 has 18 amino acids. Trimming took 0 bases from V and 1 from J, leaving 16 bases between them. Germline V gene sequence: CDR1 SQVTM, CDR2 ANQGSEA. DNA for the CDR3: TGCAGCGTTGAAGATCGACCAGGTGACCTATCTGGGGCCAACGTCCTGACTTTC. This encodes CSVEDRPGDLSGANVLTF.

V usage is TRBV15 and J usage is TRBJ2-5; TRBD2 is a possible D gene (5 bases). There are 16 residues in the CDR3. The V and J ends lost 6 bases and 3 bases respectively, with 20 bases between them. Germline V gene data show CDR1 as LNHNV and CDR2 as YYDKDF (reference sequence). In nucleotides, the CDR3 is TGTGCCACCAGAAGACCCCGGGATGGCGAGAAAGAGACCCAGTACTTC. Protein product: CATRRPRDGEKETQYF.

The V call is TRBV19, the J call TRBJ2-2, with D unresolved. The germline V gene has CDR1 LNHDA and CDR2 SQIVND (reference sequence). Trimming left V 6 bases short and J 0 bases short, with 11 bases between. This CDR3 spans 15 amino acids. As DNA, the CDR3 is TGTGCCAGTAGGACGGGTAGCTCGAACACCGGGGAGCTGTTTTTT. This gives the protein CASRTGSSNTGELFF.

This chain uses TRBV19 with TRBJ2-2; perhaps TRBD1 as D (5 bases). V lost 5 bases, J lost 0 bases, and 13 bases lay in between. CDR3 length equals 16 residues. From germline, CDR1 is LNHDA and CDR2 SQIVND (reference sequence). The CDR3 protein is CASSLQTGTNTGELFF. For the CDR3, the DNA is TGTGCCAGTAGTCTCCAAACAGGCACGAACACCGGGGAGCTGTTTTTT.

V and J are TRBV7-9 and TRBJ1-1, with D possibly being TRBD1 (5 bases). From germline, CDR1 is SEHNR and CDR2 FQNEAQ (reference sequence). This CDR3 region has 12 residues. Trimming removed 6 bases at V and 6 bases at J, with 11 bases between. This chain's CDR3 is CASRLTGAEAFF. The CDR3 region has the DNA TGTGCCAGCAGACTAACAGGCGCTGAAGCTTTCTTT. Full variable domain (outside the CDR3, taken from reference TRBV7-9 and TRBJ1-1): DTGVSQNPRHKITKRGQNVTFRCDPISEHNRLYWYRQTLGQGPEFLTYFQNEAQLEKSRLLSDRFSAERPKGSFSTLEIQRTEQGDSAMYLCASRLTGAEAFFGQGTRLTVV.

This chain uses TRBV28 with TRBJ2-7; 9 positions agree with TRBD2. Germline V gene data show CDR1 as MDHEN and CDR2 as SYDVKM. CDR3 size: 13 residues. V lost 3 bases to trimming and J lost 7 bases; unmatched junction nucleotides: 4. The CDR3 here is CASSFQAGGEQYF. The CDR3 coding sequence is TGTGCCAGCAGTTTCCAGGCGGGGGGGGAGCAGTACTTC.

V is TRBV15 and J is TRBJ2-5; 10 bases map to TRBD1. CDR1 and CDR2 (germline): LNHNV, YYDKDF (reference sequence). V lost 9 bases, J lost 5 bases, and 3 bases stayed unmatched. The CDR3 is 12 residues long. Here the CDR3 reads CATTGGEETQYF. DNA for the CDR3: TGTGCCACGACAGGGGGCGAGGAGACCCAGTACTTC.

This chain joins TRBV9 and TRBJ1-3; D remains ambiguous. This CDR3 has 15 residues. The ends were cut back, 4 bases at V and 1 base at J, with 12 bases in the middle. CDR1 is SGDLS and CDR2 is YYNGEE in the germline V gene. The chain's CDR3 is CASSPHGESGNTIYF. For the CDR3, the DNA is TGTGCCAGCAGCCCCCATGGGGAGTCTGGAAACACCATATATTTT.

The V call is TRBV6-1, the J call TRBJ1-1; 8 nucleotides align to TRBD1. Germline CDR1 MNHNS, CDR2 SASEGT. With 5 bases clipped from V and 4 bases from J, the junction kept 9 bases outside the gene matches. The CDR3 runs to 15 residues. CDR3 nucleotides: TGTGCCAGCAGTCCACCAGGGGGCAGGGGCACTGAAGCTTTCTTT. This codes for CASSPPGGRGTEAFF.

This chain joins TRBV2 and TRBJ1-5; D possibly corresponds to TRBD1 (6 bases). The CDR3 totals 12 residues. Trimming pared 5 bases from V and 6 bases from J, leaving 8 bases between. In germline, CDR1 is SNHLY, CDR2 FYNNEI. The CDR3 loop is CASSSDSQPQHF. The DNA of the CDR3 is TGTGCCAGCAGTTCGGACAGTCAGCCCCAGCATTTT.

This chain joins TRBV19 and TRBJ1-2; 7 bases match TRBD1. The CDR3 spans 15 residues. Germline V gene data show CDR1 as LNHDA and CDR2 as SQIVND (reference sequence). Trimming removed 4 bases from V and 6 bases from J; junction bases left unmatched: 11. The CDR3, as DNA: TGTGCCAGTAGTACCGACGTCGGGACAGCCAATGGCTACACCTTC. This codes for CASSTDVGTANGYTF.